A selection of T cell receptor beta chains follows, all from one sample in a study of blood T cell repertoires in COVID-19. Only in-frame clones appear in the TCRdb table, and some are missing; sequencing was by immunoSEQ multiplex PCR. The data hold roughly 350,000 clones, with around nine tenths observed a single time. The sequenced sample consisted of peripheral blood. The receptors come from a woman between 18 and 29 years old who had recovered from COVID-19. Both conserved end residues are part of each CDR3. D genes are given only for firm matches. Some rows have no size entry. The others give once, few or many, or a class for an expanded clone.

CDR3aa: CASSMGTGPPGNTIYF
CDR3nt: TGTGCCAGTAGTATGGGGACAGGGCCCCCTGGAAACACCATATATTTT
d_gene: TRBD1
abundance: -
v_gene: TRBV19
j_gene: TRBJ1-3

CDR3aa: CATSEAGQVLAGTGELFF
CDR3nt: TGTGCCACCAGTGAGGCCGGACAGGTGTTGGCTGGGACCGGGGAGCTGTTTTTT
d_gene: TRBD1
abundance: -
v_gene: TRBV24-1
j_gene: TRBJ2-2

CDR3aa: CASSPGRAVDSNQPQHF
CDR3nt: TGTGCCAGCAGCCCCGGCAGGGCGGTAGATAGCAATCAGCCCCAGCATTTT
d_gene: -
abundance: -
v_gene: TRBV6-2/TRBV6-3
j_gene: TRBJ1-5

CDR3aa: CAWSPDRGPNYGYTF
CDR3nt: TGTGCCTGGAGCCCGGACAGGGGACCTAACTATGGCTACACCTTC
d_gene: TRBD1
abundance: -
v_gene: TRBV30
j_gene: TRBJ1-2

CDR3aa: CASSTTGTENIQYF
CDR3nt: TGTGCCAGTTCCACGACCGGGACAGAAAACATTCAGTACTTC
d_gene: TRBD1
abundance: -
v_gene: TRBV19
j_gene: TRBJ2-4

CDR3aa: CASSQRTGNTEAFF
CDR3nt: TGCGCCAGCAGCCAGAGGACAGGGAACACTGAAGCTTTCTTT
d_gene: TRBD1
abundance: -
v_gene: TRBV4-1
j_gene: TRBJ1-1

CDR3aa: CASSPPVRGFYGYTF
CDR3nt: TGTGCCAGCTCACCACCAGTGCGAGGGTTCTATGGCTACACCTTC
d_gene: -
abundance: few
v_gene: TRBV18
j_gene: TRBJ1-2

CDR3aa: CASSFRGLDYETQYF
CDR3nt: TGCGCCAGCAGCTTTAGGGGTTTAGATTATGAGACCCAGTACTTC
d_gene: -
abundance: once
v_gene: TRBV5-1
j_gene: TRBJ2-5

CDR3aa: CASRADRNNEQFF
CDR3nt: TGTGCCAGCAGGGCTGACAGGAACAATGAGCAGTTCTTC
d_gene: -
abundance: -
v_gene: TRBV2
j_gene: TRBJ2-1

CDR3aa: CASSNPGQGTGTEAFF
CDR3nt: TGTGCCAGCAGCAATCCGGGACAGGGGACGGGGACTGAAGCTTTCTTT
d_gene: TRBD1
abundance: -
v_gene: TRBV9
j_gene: TRBJ1-1

CDR3aa: CASSDSGGGYNEQFF
CDR3nt: TGTGCCAGCAGCGATAGCGGAGGTGGGTACAATGAGCAGTTCTTC
d_gene: -
abundance: -
v_gene: TRBV7-9
j_gene: TRBJ2-1

CDR3aa: CAWKQPGSPLHF
CDR3nt: TGTGCCTGGAAGCAGCCGGGGTCACCCCTCCACTTT
d_gene: -
abundance: few
v_gene: TRBV30
j_gene: TRBJ1-6

CDR3aa: CASSLGDRGPDEQFF
CDR3nt: TGTGCCAGCAGCTTAGGGGACAGGGGCCCGGATGAGCAGTTCTTC
d_gene: TRBD1
abundance: -
v_gene: TRBV13
j_gene: TRBJ2-1

CDR3aa: CASRFRGLAGVDTQYF
CDR3nt: TGTGCCAGCAGGTTCCGTGGGCTAGCGGGAGTGGATACGCAGTATTTT
d_gene: TRBD2
abundance: -
v_gene: TRBV2
j_gene: TRBJ2-3

CDR3aa: CASSVTSGANTGELFF
CDR3nt: TGTGCCAGCAGCGTTACCAGCGGCGCGAACACCGGGGAGCTGTTTTTT
d_gene: -
abundance: -
v_gene: TRBV9
j_gene: TRBJ2-2

CDR3aa: CASNRALGGASGNTIYF
CDR3nt: TGTGCCAGCAACCGCGCTTTAGGAGGGGCCTCTGGAAACACCATATATTTT
d_gene: -
abundance: -
v_gene: TRBV3-1/TRBV3-2
j_gene: TRBJ1-3

CDR3aa: CASSQDPGLRYGYTF
CDR3nt: TGCGCCAGCAGCCAAGATCCCGGGTTGCGCTATGGCTACACCTTC
d_gene: -
abundance: few
v_gene: TRBV4-3
j_gene: TRBJ1-2

CDR3aa: CASNGQGQGTNYGYTF
CDR3nt: TGTGCCAGCAACGGACAGGGGCAAGGGACTAACTATGGCTACACCTTC
d_gene: TRBD1
abundance: -
v_gene: TRBV28
j_gene: TRBJ1-2

CDR3aa: CASTSEGGTDTQYF
CDR3nt: TGTGCCAGCACCTCCGAGGGCGGCACAGATACGCAGTATTTT
d_gene: -
abundance: -
v_gene: TRBV5-6
j_gene: TRBJ2-3

CDR3aa: CAWNTGGHSEAFF
CDR3nt: TGTGCCTGGAATACGGGAGGACACTCAGAAGCTTTCTTT
d_gene: -
abundance: -
v_gene: TRBV30
j_gene: TRBJ1-1

CDR3aa: CASRPGQGNSPLHF
CDR3nt: TGTGCCAGCAGGCCGGGACAAGGAAATTCACCCCTCCACTTT
d_gene: -
abundance: -
v_gene: TRBV6-4
j_gene: TRBJ1-6

CDR3aa: CASSTTLGGGWNEQFF
CDR3nt: TGTGCCAGCAGTACCACCCTGGGGGGAGGATGGAATGAGCAGTTCTTC
d_gene: -
abundance: -
v_gene: TRBV6-2/TRBV6-3
j_gene: TRBJ2-1

CDR3aa: CRVGGVGGGNQPQHF
CDR3nt: TGCCGCGTGGGGGGTGTGGGGGGAGGCAATCAGCCCCAGCATTTT
d_gene: -
abundance: -
v_gene: TRBV29-1
j_gene: TRBJ1-5

CDR3aa: CAWVRGGTDTQYF
CDR3nt: TGTGCCTGGGTGAGAGGTGGCACAGATACGCAGTATTTT
d_gene: -
abundance: -
v_gene: TRBV30
j_gene: TRBJ2-3

CDR3aa: CASSYGRGQPQHF
CDR3nt: TGTGCCAGCAGTTACGGACGGGGTCAGCCCCAGCATTTT
d_gene: -
abundance: -
v_gene: TRBV27
j_gene: TRBJ1-5

CDR3aa: CASSPNRQGLILNTEAFF
CDR3nt: TGTGCCAGCAGCCCCAACAGACAGGGACTTATCTTGAACACTGAAGCTTTCTTT
d_gene: TRBD1
abundance: -
v_gene: TRBV7-8
j_gene: TRBJ1-1

CDR3aa: CASTLQGRAFF
CDR3nt: TGTGCCAGCACATTACAGGGGAGGGCTTTCTTT
d_gene: TRBD1
abundance: -
v_gene: TRBV12-3/TRBV12-4
j_gene: TRBJ1-1

CDR3aa: CASKEFGTSYQPQHF
CDR3nt: TGTGCCAGTAAGGAGTTCGGGACATCCTATCAGCCCCAGCATTTT
d_gene: -
abundance: -
v_gene: TRBV19
j_gene: TRBJ1-5

CDR3aa: CASSLVASRAGGGNEQFF
CDR3nt: TGTGCCAGCAGCTTAGTAGCCTCTAGGGCGGGAGGGGGGAATGAGCAGTTCTTC
d_gene: TRBD2
abundance: -
v_gene: TRBV11-2
j_gene: TRBJ2-1

CDR3aa: CASSSISGFGTQYF
CDR3nt: TGTGCCAGCAGCTCGATCTCAGGGTTTGGGACCCAGTACTTC
d_gene: -
abundance: -
v_gene: TRBV11-2
j_gene: TRBJ2-5

CDR3aa: CSAGTSGRTDTQYF
CDR3nt: TGCAGCGCAGGGACTAGCGGGAGGACAGATACGCAGTATTTT
d_gene: TRBD2
abundance: -
v_gene: TRBV29-1
j_gene: TRBJ2-3

CDR3aa: CASSLTGAETQYF
CDR3nt: TGTGCCAGCAGCTTAACGGGAGCAGAGACCCAGTACTTC
d_gene: -
abundance: -
v_gene: TRBV5-6
j_gene: TRBJ2-5

CDR3aa: CASSSLQGNNSPLHF
CDR3nt: TGCGCCAGCAGCTCACTACAGGGGAATAATTCACCCCTCCACTTT
d_gene: TRBD1
abundance: -
v_gene: TRBV5-1
j_gene: TRBJ1-6

CDR3aa: CASSQAADRGQSRAFF
CDR3nt: TGCGCCAGCAGCCAAGCCGCGGACAGGGGGCAGAGTAGGGCTTTCTTT
d_gene: TRBD1
abundance: -
v_gene: TRBV4-3
j_gene: TRBJ1-1

CDR3aa: CASSPDRGSTDTQYF
CDR3nt: TGTGCCAGCAGTCCAGACAGGGGTAGCACAGATACGCAGTATTTT
d_gene: TRBD1
abundance: -
v_gene: TRBV13
j_gene: TRBJ2-3

CDR3aa: CASSHGQGYNEQFF
CDR3nt: TGTGCCAGCAGCCACGGACAGGGTTACAATGAGCAGTTCTTC
d_gene: TRBD1
abundance: once
v_gene: TRBV3-1/TRBV3-2
j_gene: TRBJ2-1

CDR3aa: CASSSWPGGRGYTF
CDR3nt: TGTGCCAGCAGCTCATGGCCAGGGGGACGTGGCTACACCTTC
d_gene: TRBD1
abundance: -
v_gene: TRBV7-9
j_gene: TRBJ1-2

CDR3aa: CATSDRPGTGFGYGYTF
CDR3nt: TGTGCCACCAGTGATCGTCCCGGGACAGGGTTCGGCTATGGCTACACCTTC
d_gene: TRBD1
abundance: -
v_gene: TRBV24-1
j_gene: TRBJ1-2

CDR3aa: CASSPGVNYGYTF
CDR3nt: TGCGCCAGCAGCCCAGGGGTTAACTATGGCTACACCTTC
d_gene: -
abundance: many
v_gene: TRBV5-1
j_gene: TRBJ1-2

CDR3aa: CASSRPGQGGGQPQHF
CDR3nt: TGTGCCAGTAGCCGTCCGGGACAAGGAGGAGGTCAGCCCCAGCATTTT
d_gene: -
abundance: -
v_gene: TRBV19
j_gene: TRBJ1-5

CDR3aa: CASSPSLKLVPGELFF
CDR3nt: TGTGCCAGCTCACCATCCCTTAAACTCGTTCCCGGGGAGCTGTTTTTT
d_gene: -
abundance: -
v_gene: TRBV18
j_gene: TRBJ2-2

CDR3aa: CASSLGGPAKETQYF
CDR3nt: TGTGCCAGCAGCTTGGGCGGTCCCGCAAAAGAGACCCAGTACTTC
d_gene: -
abundance: -
v_gene: TRBV5-4
j_gene: TRBJ2-5